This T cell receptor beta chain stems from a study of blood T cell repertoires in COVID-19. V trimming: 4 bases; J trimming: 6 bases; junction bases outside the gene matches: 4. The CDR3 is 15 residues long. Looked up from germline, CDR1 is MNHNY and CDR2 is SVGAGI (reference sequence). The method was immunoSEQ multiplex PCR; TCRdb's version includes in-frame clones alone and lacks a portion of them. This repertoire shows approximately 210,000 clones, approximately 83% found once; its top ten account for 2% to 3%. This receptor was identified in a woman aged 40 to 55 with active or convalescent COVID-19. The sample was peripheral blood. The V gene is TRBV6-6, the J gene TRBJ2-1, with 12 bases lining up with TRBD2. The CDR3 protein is CASSFGTSGLNEQFF. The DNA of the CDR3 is TGTGCCAGCAGTTTCGGGACTAGCGGGCTCAATGAGCAGTTCTTC.